These 21 T cell receptor beta chains were sequenced from one sample in a study of control samples from healthy donors and cancer patients. The method was immunoSEQ multiplex PCR; TCRdb's version includes in-frame clones alone and lacks a portion of them. The sample yields tens of thousands of clones, more than 80% seen once. The sequenced sample was blood. These receptors were obtained from a young woman in good health.

The chain links TRBV23-1 to TRBJ2-7; 8 bases align to TRBD2. TRBV23-1 is identified as an open reading frame with a role that is uncertain. This CDR3 comprises 14 residues. Unmatched junction bases numbered 12, after V lost 10 bases and J lost 4 bases. CDR3 residues: CATQSGGRQYEQYF. Written as DNA, the CDR3 is TGCGCCACTCAGAGCGGGGGTCGCCAGTACGAGCAGTACTTC.

The V gene is TRBV6-1, the J gene TRBJ2-7; no clear D gene. The CDR3 runs to 15 residues. CDR1 and CDR2 (germline): MNHNS, SASEGT. V was shortened by 0 bases and J by 3 bases, with 12 bases between the two germline ends. The CDR3 here is CASSEAQQAYYEQYF. CDR3 nucleotides: TGTGCCAGCAGTGAAGCGCAGCAGGCCTACTACGAGCAGTACTTC.

The chain uses TRBV10-3 and TRBJ1-6; the D is unclear. From germline, CDR1 is ENHRY and CDR2 SYGVKD. V lost 2 bases and J lost 5, with 4 bases in between. The CDR3 contains 13 residues. CDR3 residues: CAISETDNSPLHF. Here the CDR3 DNA reads TGTGCCATCAGTGAGACAGATAATTCACCCCTCCACTTT.

V is TRBV10-3 and J is TRBJ2-3; 7 nucleotides align to TRBD2. Per germline, CDR1 ENHRY and CDR2 SYGVKD. CDR3 length: 18 residues. V gave up 3 bases and J gave up 3 bases; unmatched junction bases: 15. CDR3 sequence (DNA): TGTGCCATCAGTGACCCCTGGGGTCTAGCGGAGGGAACAGATACGCAGTATTTT. It translates to CAISDPWGLAEGTDTQYF.

In DNA, the CDR3 is TGTGCCAGCAGCCCTTCCCCCGGGACTAGCGGGAGGGAGAGCTCCTACGAGCAGTACTTC. Translating gives CASSPSPGTSGRESSYEQYF. The rearrangement uses TRBV3-1 (or the pseudogene TRBV3-2) and TRBJ2-7; 16 nucleotides match TRBD2. Trimming at V came to 4 bases and at J to 0 bases, leaving 12 bases not matched to a gene. Germline V CDR1 and CDR2: LGHDT, YNNKEL (reference sequence). This CDR3 has 20 residues.

The chain has TRBV5-4 and TRBJ2-5; the D call may be TRBD1 or TRBD2 (5 bases each). Trimming removed 3 bases at V and 4 bases at J, with 19 bases between. The CDR3 runs 16 residues. Germline CDR1 is SGHNT and CDR2 is YYREEE (reference sequence). The CDR3 sequence is CASSSFGQGGGETQYF. The DNA of the CDR3 is TGTGCCAGCAGCTCCTTTGGGCAGGGTGGGGGAGAGACCCAGTACTTC.

This rearrangement joins TRBV19 to TRBJ1-5; 8 bases are shared with TRBD1. CDR1 is LNHDA and CDR2 is SQIVND in the germline V gene (reference sequence). The CDR3 is made up of 15 amino acids. The ends lost 5 bases at V and 9 bases at J; junction bases unmatched: 12. In nucleotides, the CDR3 is TGTGCCAGTAGTCCCCTTGTGGGACAGGCAAGGCCCCAGCATTTT. Residues: CASSPLVGQARPQHF. Drawing the rest from reference TRBV19 and TRBJ1-5, the complete variable domain is DGGITQSPKYLFRKEGQNVTLSCEQNLNHDAMYWYRQDPGQGLRLIYYSQIVNDFQKGDIAEGYSVSREKKESFPLTVTSAQKNPTAFYLCASSPLVGQARPQHFGDGTRLSIL.

The chain joins TRBV5-4 to TRBJ1-2; D ambiguous. Per germline, CDR1 SGHNT and CDR2 YYREEE (reference sequence). V lost 3 bases and J 5 bases, leaving 20 bases between the germline ends. The CDR3 is made up of 16 amino acids. CDR3 bases: TGTGCCAGCAGCTCCGAGAGCGAAGAGCTACTTTATGGCTACACCTTC. It translates to CASSSESEELLYGYTF.

V is TRBV4-2 and J is TRBJ2-7; TRBD2 aligns across 7 bases. The CDR3 is 15 residues long. V was pared by 0 bases and J by 6 bases, with 8 bases of the junction left unmatched. Germline CDR1 is LGHNA and CDR2 is YNFKEQ. The CDR3 spells CASSQEAGVFSEQYF. Here the CDR3 DNA reads TGTGCCAGCAGCCAAGAGGCGGGAGTTTTCTCCGAGCAGTACTTC.

V and J are TRBV3-1 (or the pseudogene TRBV3-2) and TRBJ2-2; D is uncertain. This CDR3 comprises 16 residues. CDR1 is LGHDT and CDR2 is YNNKEL in the germline V gene (reference sequence). Trimming stripped 1 base from V and 0 bases from J, with 9 bases between. The CDR3 sequence: CASSQAARSNTGELFF. CDR3 bases: TGTGCCAGCAGCCAAGCGGCCAGGTCGAACACCGGGGAGCTGTTTTTT.

With regard to this clone: Germline and junction disagree at one end, which may indicate a read error. The chain is built from TRBV6-5 and TRBJ1-5, with TRBD1 as a possible D gene (5 bases). Germline CDR1 and CDR2: MNHEY and SVGAGI. The CDR3 runs 14 residues. CDR3 nucleotide sequence: TGTGCCAGCACTTACACAGGCTCCAATCAGCCCCAGCATTTT. Translation: CASTYTGSNQPQHF.

This chain links TRBV19 with TRBJ1-5; no reliable D call. V lost 4 bases and J lost 5, with 15 bases in between. Germline V gene data show CDR1 as LNHDA and CDR2 as SQIVND (reference sequence). The CDR3 length is 15 residues. CDR3 sequence reads: CASSKDVGNYQPQHF. The CDR3 DNA sequence: TGTGCCAGTAGTAAGGACGTAGGGAATTATCAGCCCCAGCATTTT.

The V gene is TRBV7-6, the J gene TRBJ1-1, with D possibly TRBD1 on 6 matching bases. Looked up from germline, CDR1 is SGHVS and CDR2 is FNYEAQ. V was shortened by 5 bases and J by 9 bases, with 13 bases between the two germline ends. The CDR3 loop spans 12 amino acids. The CDR3 region is CASSGPGTKAFF. The CDR3 nucleotides read TGTGCCAGCAGCGGGCCCGGGACAAAAGCTTTCTTT.

The rearrangement uses TRBV9 and TRBJ1-1; D may be TRBD1 (5 bases). CDR3 length: 14 residues. Deletions cut 0 bases from V and 4 bases from J, with 10 bases between. Germline CDR1 is SGDLS and CDR2 is YYNGEE. DNA of the CDR3: TGTGCCAGCAGCGTAGCTGAGAGGGGCACTGAAGCTTTCTTT. This sequence encodes CASSVAERGTEAFF.

V gene TRBV5-1 combines with J gene TRBJ1-1; 8 nucleotides match TRBD1. Trimming removed 4 bases from V and 1 base from J; junction bases left unmatched: 6. The CDR3 is 15 residues long. Germline CDR1 is SGHRS and CDR2 is YFSETQ. This CDR3 is CASSPGQGWNTEAFF. The CDR3 nucleotides read TGCGCCAGCAGCCCTGGACAGGGTTGGAACACTGAAGCTTTCTTT.

Comment on this clone: Mismatch with germline at one junction end may stem from a read error. V gene TRBV6-5 combines with J gene TRBJ1-3; 7 bases align to TRBD1. The CDR3 extends over 13 amino acids. The germline V gene encodes CDR1 MNHEY and CDR2 SVGAGI. CDR3 protein: CASSRTGAFKMLF. CDR3 bases: TGTGCCAGCAGTCGTACAGGGGCATTTAAGATGCTTTTT.

The rearrangement uses TRBV5-1 and TRBJ1-2, with TRBD1 identical over 7 bases. CDR3 length: 15 residues. From germline, CDR1 is SGHRS and CDR2 YFSETQ. V lost 8 bases, J lost 6 bases, and 16 bases stayed unmatched. Written as DNA, the CDR3 is TGCGCCAGTACAGGAGATCAGGGGGGCAATGATGGCTACACCTTC. As protein: CASTGDQGGNDGYTF.

The CDR3 nucleotides are TGCGCCAGCAGCCAAGGGTTGGGGCGTAATAACTATGGCTACACCTTC. This sequence encodes CASSQGLGRNNYGYTF. This chain connects TRBV4-1 to TRBJ1-2, with TRBD1 as a possible D gene (5 bases). Trimming removed 1 base from V and 1 base from J, with 13 bases in between. CDR3 size: 16 residues. Germline CDR1 is MGHRA and CDR2 is YSYEKL.

The chain has TRBV9 and TRBJ2-7; D perhaps matches TRBD1 (5 bases). The V end was cut by 2 bases, the J end by 3 bases, with 9 bases between. CDR1 and CDR2 (germline): SGDLS, YYNGEE. The CDR3 is made up of 13 amino acids. The CDR3 coding sequence is TGTGCCAGCAGCGTCGCACAGGTCTACGAGCAGTACTTC. The encoded protein is CASSVAQVYEQYF.

The chain recombines TRBV10-1 with TRBJ2-7; D not resolved. The CDR3 consists of 12 residues. The germline V gene has CDR1 WNHNN and CDR2 SYGVQD (reference sequence). Deletions cut 3 bases from V and 0 bases from J, with 3 bases between. In DNA form, the CDR3 reads TGCGCCAGCAGTGACTTCTCCTACGAGCAGTACTTC. This sequence encodes CASSDFSYEQYF.

Turning to this clone: One end of the junction fails to match germline, which may point to a read error. V usage is TRBV5-6 and J usage is TRBJ2-1; D remains unclear. Per the germline V gene, CDR1 is SGHDT and CDR2 is YYEEEE. The CDR3 sequence is 19 residues long. CDR3 sequence reads: CASTLKAVLGKSSYNEQFF. Here the CDR3 DNA reads TGTGCCAGCACCTTGAAGGCTGTTTTGGGCAAATCCTCCTACAATGAGCAGTTCTTC.